A single sample gave rise to the 14 T cell receptor beta chains below, sequenced in a study of cytomegalovirus exposure and HLA in healthy donors. The primer mix had 60 Vbeta and 13 Jbeta primers. The method was immunoSEQ multiplex PCR; TCRdb's version includes in-frame clones alone and lacks a portion of them. The data hold tens of thousands of clones, with roughly 72% observed a single time. Sequencing was performed on PBMCs. Source of these receptors: a woman aged 45-65 years in good health and CMV-seropositive.

The gene calls are TRBV28 and TRBJ2-5, with 8 bases matching TRBD1. This CDR3 is 16 amino acids long. The ends lost 4 bases at V and 0 bases at J; junction bases unmatched: 7. Per germline, CDR1 MDHEN and CDR2 SYDVKM. CDR3 protein: CASSSATGEYQETQYF. As DNA, the CDR3 is TGTGCCAGCAGTTCCGCGACAGGGGAGTACCAAGAGACCCAGTACTTC.

The chain uses TRBV6-1 and TRBJ2-5, with TRBD1 matching over 8 bases. The V and J ends lost 6 bases and 1 base, in that order; junction bases with no gene match: 7. The CDR3 is made up of 15 amino acids. Germline assignment: CDR1 MNHNS and CDR2 SASEGT. CDR3 sequence reads: CASRPGQVFQETQYF. In DNA form, the CDR3 reads TGTGCCAGCAGACCGGGACAGGTCTTCCAAGAGACCCAGTACTTC.

The V gene is TRBV11-2, the J gene TRBJ1-1; the D gene is possibly TRBD1 (5 bases). The CDR3 contains 13 residues. From germline, CDR1 is SGHAT and CDR2 FQNNGV. V shed 4 bases and J shed 10 bases, with 16 bases lying between them. The CDR3 bases are TGTGCCAGCAGCTCGGGTACGGGCAGGGTAGCTTTCTTT. Its protein product is CASSSGTGRVAFF.

The gene calls are TRBV19 and TRBJ1-5, with D unresolved. The CDR3 totals 14 residues. The V end lost 7 bases, the J end lost 7 bases, and 17 bases lay between the germline ends. From germline, CDR1 is LNHDA and CDR2 SQIVND (reference sequence). CDR3 loop: CASTSVGSGQPQHF. In DNA, the CDR3 is TGTGCCAGTACCTCGGTGGGGAGCGGCCAGCCCCAGCATTTT.

V gene TRBV7-8 combines with J gene TRBJ1-1; D ambiguous. Germline CDR1 and CDR2: SGHVS and FQNEAQ. V was trimmed by 2 bases and J by 6 bases, leaving 16 bases between them. CDR3 size: 15 residues. The DNA of the CDR3 is TGTGCCAGCAGCTTACCCGCCGGGGTTGGCGCTGAAGCTTTCTTT. Translated: CASSLPAGVGAEAFF. Filled out from reference TRBV7-8 and TRBJ1-1, the complete variable domain reads GAGVSQSPRYKVAKRGQDVALRCDPISGHVSLFWYQQALGQGPEFLTYFQNEAQLDKSGLPSDRFFAERPEGSVSTLKIQRTQQEDSAVYLCASSLPAGVGAEAFFGQGTRLTVV.

The chain has TRBV10-3 and TRBJ1-2; D is perhaps TRBD1 (6 bases). Germline CDR1 ENHRY, CDR2 SYGVKD. Trimming stripped 3 bases from V and 8 bases from J, with 13 bases between. CDR3 length equals 13 residues. In DNA form, the CDR3 reads TGTGCCATCAGTGAATCAGGGGAGGGAGGCTACACCTTC. Protein sequence: CAISESGEGGYTF.

CDR3 coding DNA: TGCGCCAGCAGCCAGTCCAGCGGGGGTGAGCAGTTCTTC. This codes for CASSQSSGGEQFF. This chain connects TRBV4-1 to TRBJ2-1; 8 bases map to TRBD2. The CDR3 is 13 residues long. Germline V gene sequence: CDR1 MGHRA, CDR2 YSYEKL. V gave up 3 bases and J gave up 9 bases; unmatched junction bases: 4.

About this clone itself: One junction end disagrees with the germline gene, perhaps due to a read error. Other DNA sequences in the same sample also yield this CDR3. The chain couples TRBV4-1 to TRBJ1-1, with a tentative D call TRBD1 (5 bases). Germline V lookup: CDR1 MGHRA, CDR2 YSYEKL. The CDR3 is made up of 20 amino acids. In nucleotides, the CDR3 is TGCGCCAGCAGCCAAGATCGGGTAGCGGGGGACCTCGGTCGGAACACTGAAGCCTTCTTT. It specifies CASSQDRVAGDLGRNTEAFF.

At least ten counts were recorded for this clone. The rearrangement uses TRBV5-4 and TRBJ1-1; D may be TRBD1 (6 bases). Trimming pared 3 bases from V and 2 bases from J, leaving 14 bases between. The V gene's germline CDR1 is SGHNT and CDR2 YYREEE (reference sequence). The CDR3 is 15 amino acids. The CDR3 loop reads CASSWQGRVNTEAFF. The DNA of the CDR3 is TGTGCCAGCAGCTGGCAGGGGCGGGTAAACACTGAAGCTTTCTTT.

V is TRBV5-4 and J is TRBJ2-1; D remains ambiguous. This CDR3 spans 14 amino acids. The V gene's germline CDR1 is SGHNT and CDR2 YYREEE (reference sequence). V was trimmed by 9 bases and J by 0 bases, leaving 13 bases between them. The CDR3: CATQRGVSYNEQFF. CDR3 nucleotide sequence: TGTGCCACCCAAAGAGGAGTCTCCTACAATGAGCAGTTCTTC.

This clone was seen a few times. The chain combines TRBV7-9 with TRBJ2-3; 8 bases map to TRBD2. Germline V gene data show CDR1 as SEHNR and CDR2 as FQNEAQ (reference sequence). The CDR3 runs to 16 residues. Germline trimming cut 3 bases from V and 1 base from J; bases unmatched to any gene: 6. CDR3 DNA: TGTGCCAGCAGCTTCGGGGGGGTTAGCGGCACAGATACGCAGTATTTT. It codes for CASSFGGVSGTDTQYF.

The rearrangement links TRBV11-3 to TRBJ2-3; 8 bases are a match to TRBD2. Losses at the gene ends were 3 bases for V and 2 bases for J; bases not matched to a gene: 4. The CDR3 sequence is 15 residues long. CDR1 SGHNT and CDR2 YENEEA come from the germline V gene. CDR3 in amino acids: CASSLGLGTTDTQYF. In nucleotides, the CDR3 is TGTGCCAGCAGCTTGGGACTAGGTACCACAGATACGCAGTATTTT.

The chain carries TRBV30 and TRBJ1-4; D remains ambiguous. V was clipped by 3 bases and J by 8 bases, with 13 bases between them. This CDR3 comprises 13 residues. Germline V lookup: CDR1 GTSNPN, CDR2 SVGIG (reference sequence). CDR3: CAWRSGRREKLFF. In nucleotides, the CDR3 is TGTGCCTGGAGATCAGGAAGAAGGGAAAAACTGTTTTTT.

The rearrangement joins TRBV27 to TRBJ2-2; 11 nucleotides align to TRBD2. The CDR3 covers 17 residues. V lost 5 bases, J lost 4 bases, and 9 bases stayed unmatched. CDR1 and CDR2 from the germline V gene are MNHEY and SMNVEV (reference sequence). This CDR3 reads CASSPTTSGRPTGELFF. The CDR3 nucleotides read TGTGCCAGCAGTCCAACTACTAGCGGGAGACCCACCGGGGAGCTGTTTTTT.